Each of the 20 T cell receptor beta chains below was sequenced from the same sample in a study of T cells after yellow fever vaccination. TCRdb called the 5' RACE reads again in MiXCR, with one record for every CDR3 protein. The data show about 550,000 distinct CDR3 sequences, with about 19% seen just once and 13% to 15% held by the top ten. Sequencing was performed on PBMCs, taken 15 days after the yellow fever booster vaccination. These receptor sequences come from a man aged 25 to 40 who received the YFV17D yellow fever vaccine.

This chain links TRBV4-3 with TRBJ2-7, with a tentative D call TRBD1 (5 bases). Germline CDR1 and CDR2: LGHNA and YSLEER. The V end lost 2 bases, the J end lost 4 bases, and 12 bases lay between the germline ends. The CDR3 sequence is 14 residues long. The CDR3 bases are TGCGCCAGCAGCCAATTGGACAACCCTTACGAGCAGTACTTC. It encodes CASSQLDNPYEQYF.

The chain has TRBV19 and TRBJ2-2, with TRBD2 matching 8 bases. With 6 bases clipped from V and 7 bases from J, the junction kept 10 bases outside the gene matches. Per the germline V gene, CDR1 is LNHDA and CDR2 is SQIVND (reference sequence). The CDR3 has 15 residues. CDR3: CASRASGRGSGELFF. CDR3 sequence (DNA): TGTGCCAGTAGGGCAAGCGGGAGAGGGAGCGGGGAGCTGTTTTTT.

The J gene is TRBJ2-5, the V gene TRBV15, with TRBD2 matching 7 bases. V shed 5 bases, J shed 4 bases, and the junction held 7 bases outside the gene matches. This CDR3 is built from 14 residues. Germline V gene lookup returns CDR1 LNHNV and CDR2 YYDKDF (reference sequence). The DNA for the CDR3 is TGTGCCACCAGCTGGACTAGGGGCTCAGAGACCCAGTACTTC. Translated, it gives CATSWTRGSETQYF. The whole variable domain, filled in from reference TRBV15 and TRBJ2-5, reads DAMVIQNPRYQVTQFGKPVTLSCSQTLNHNVMYWYQQKSSQAPKLLFHYYDKDFNNEADTPDNFQSRRPNTSFCFLDIRSPGLGDTAMYLCATSWTRGSETQYFGPGTRLLVL.

This clonotype was seen a handful of times. The chain is built from TRBV9 and TRBJ2-1; tentative D call: TRBD1 (5 bases). Deletions cut 4 bases from V and 2 bases from J, with 16 bases between. Germline values: CDR1 SGDLS, CDR2 YYNGEE. The CDR3 runs 16 residues. CDR3 in amino acids: CASSPQGGSTYNEQFF. CDR3 DNA sequence: TGTGCCAGCAGCCCCCAGGGCGGTAGTACCTACAATGAGCAGTTCTTC.

This clonotype was seen only a few times. V and J are TRBV30 and TRBJ2-3; TRBD1 aligns across 8 bases. CDR1 is GTSNPN, CDR2 SVGIG, per germline (reference sequence). The CDR3 totals 15 residues. After removal of 2 bases from V and 2 bases from J, the junction contained 6 bases not matched to a gene. In DNA, the CDR3 is TGTGCCTGGAGTTCGGACAGGGCCCTCACAGATACGCAGTATTTT. It encodes CAWSSDRALTDTQYF.

J is TRBJ2-3 and V is TRBV20-1; D uncertain. Trimming stripped 2 bases from V and 1 base from J, with 7 bases between. This CDR3 has 13 residues. The germline CDR1 and CDR2 sequences are DFQATT and SNEGSKA (reference sequence). CDR3 bases: TGCAGTGCTAGACGGGTGGGCACAGATACGCAGTATTTT. Protein product: CSARRVGTDTQYF.

The rearrangement joins TRBV6-5 to TRBJ2-5; D uncertain. V was cut by 0 bases and J by 5 bases, with 7 bases left in between. The germline gives CDR1 MNHEY, CDR2 SVGAGI. This CDR3 is 13 amino acids long. CDR3 nucleotide sequence: TGTGCCAGCAGTTACTCGTGGGTTGAGACCCAGTACTTC. It translates to CASSYSWVETQYF.

The rearrangement joins TRBV7-2 to TRBJ2-1; perhaps TRBD2 as D (6 bases). Germline values: CDR1 SGHTA, CDR2 FQGNSA. This CDR3 has 14 residues. Trimming took off 0 bases at V and 4 bases at J, with 7 bases between the two ends. This chain's CDR3 is CASSLAREYNEQFF. The CDR3 coding sequence is TGTGCCAGCAGCTTAGCCCGGGAGTACAATGAGCAGTTCTTC.

The chain joins TRBV5-1 to TRBJ1-2; maybe TRBD1 (5 bases). The CDR3 is 13 amino acids. Germline V lookup: CDR1 SGHRS, CDR2 YFSETQ. Trimming pared 7 bases from V and 6 bases from J, leaving 16 bases between. The CDR3 region has the DNA TGCGCCAGCGGCTCGACCGGGACTGATGGCTACACCTTC. Protein product: CASGSTGTDGYTF.

This clonotype was observed a few times. The chain recombines TRBV20-1 with TRBJ2-5; no clear D. V dropped 7 bases and J dropped 2 bases, with 8 bases sitting between them. Germline CDR1 is DFQATT and CDR2 is SNEGSKA (reference sequence). The CDR3 runs 11 residues. The CDR3 reads CSDLQQETQYF. The DNA for the CDR3 is TGCAGTGATTTACAACAAGAGACCCAGTACTTC.

This clonotype showed up just a few times. The chain couples TRBV12-3 or TRBV12-4 to TRBJ2-1; 15 positions agree with TRBD2. Trimming cost V 4 bases and J 8 bases; bases outside gene matches: 6. The CDR3 has 16 amino acids. This CDR3 is CASSSLGLAGGDEQFF. The CDR3 nucleotides are TGTGCCAGCAGTTCCCTGGGACTAGCGGGGGGCGATGAGCAGTTCTTC.

This clonotype has more than one count but fewer than ten. The chain uses TRBV5-1 and TRBJ2-3; 10 positions match TRBD1. The CDR3 spans 17 residues. V lost 3 bases and J lost 1; bases outside the gene matches: 8. Germline CDR1 is SGHRS and CDR2 is YFSETQ. The CDR3 reads CASSSVGTGAGTDTQYF. As DNA, the CDR3 is TGCGCCAGCAGCTCGGTCGGGACAGGGGCTGGCACAGATACGCAGTATTTT. The entire variable domain, with the rest obtained from reference TRBV5-1 and TRBJ2-3, is as follows: KAGVTQTPRYLIKTRGQQVTLSCSPISGHRSVSWYQQTPGQGLQFLFEYFSETQRNKGNFPGRFSGRQFSNSRSEMNVSTLELGDSALYLCASSSVGTGAGTDTQYFGPGTRLTVL.

This clonotype was seen a few times. This chain joins TRBV12-3 or TRBV12-4 and TRBJ2-3; TRBD1 is a possible D gene (6 bases). Trimming shortened V by 5 bases and J by 3 bases, and 15 bases separated the two germline ends. The CDR3 sequence is 15 residues long. The CDR3: CASSPQGHNTDTQYF. For the CDR3, the DNA is TGTGCCAGCAGTCCCCAGGGACACAATACAGATACGCAGTATTTT.

The rearrangement uses TRBV27 and TRBJ1-5; no clear D. Germline loops: CDR1 MNHEY, CDR2 SMNVEV (reference sequence). The CDR3 runs 14 residues. The V end lost 5 bases, the J end lost 0 bases, and 8 bases lay between the germline ends. The CDR3 loop is CASSASDSNQPQHF. The CDR3 region has the DNA TGTGCCAGCAGTGCCAGTGATAGCAATCAGCCCCAGCATTTT.

A few counts support this clonotype. The V gene is TRBV5-1, the J gene TRBJ2-5; perhaps TRBD2 as D (5 bases). Trimming stripped 6 bases from V and 0 bases from J, with 18 bases between. CDR1 is SGHRS, CDR2 YFSETQ, per germline. CDR3 size: 16 residues. The CDR3: CASTLQAGVYQETQYF. CDR3 in DNA: TGCGCCAGCACCCTTCAGGCGGGTGTGTACCAAGAGACCCAGTACTTC.

This clonotype occurred once. The chain has TRBV18 and TRBJ2-7, with 9 nucleotides matching TRBD1. With 3 bases clipped from V and 12 bases from J, the junction kept 12 bases outside the gene matches. This CDR3 region has 14 residues. CDR1 and CDR2 (germline): KGHSH, LQKENI. The CDR3 DNA sequence: TGTGCCAGCTCACCCAATATGGACAGGGGATCACCGTACTTC. Amino acid sequence: CASSPNMDRGSPYF.

This clonotype was seen a few times. The V and J genes are TRBV18 and TRBJ1-1; a weak D match, TRBD1 (5 bases). Germline V gene sequence: CDR1 KGHSH, CDR2 LQKENI. Deletions cut 2 bases from V and 2 bases from J, with 12 bases between. The CDR3 covers 15 residues. This chain's CDR3 is CASSPYGASNTEAFF. The DNA for the CDR3 is TGTGCCAGCTCACCATATGGGGCCTCTAACACTGAAGCTTTCTTT.

On this clonotype itself: Being one base from a much bigger clone, this may be a read error. The J gene is TRBJ2-5, the V gene TRBV20-1, with 9 bases that match TRBD2. Germline CDR1 reads DFQATT; CDR2 reads SNEGSKA (reference sequence). The CDR3 length is 13 residues. The CDR3 sequence is CSESSGSGETQHF. CDR3 bases: TGCAGTGAGAGTAGCGGGAGCGGAGAGACCCAGCACTTC.

This sequence joins TRBV11-3 and TRBJ1-2, with D perhaps TRBD1 (5 bases). The germline V and J ends were trimmed by 2 bases and 9 bases, with 10 bases remaining between them. Per germline, CDR1 SGHNT and CDR2 YENEEA. The CDR3 sequence is 12 residues long. The CDR3 nucleotides read TGTGCCAGCAGCTTATTGGGGACGCGCTACACCTTC. Amino acids: CASSLLGTRYTF.

This clonotype was counted a few times. The chain joins TRBV28 to TRBJ2-2; D not certain. This CDR3 spans 13 amino acids. Germline values: CDR1 MDHEN, CDR2 SYDVKM. V was cut by 9 bases and J by 6 bases, with 14 bases left in between. Here the CDR3 reads CASSTSLPGELFF. In DNA, the CDR3 is TGTGCCAGTTCGACAAGCCTTCCCGGGGAGCTGTTTTTT.